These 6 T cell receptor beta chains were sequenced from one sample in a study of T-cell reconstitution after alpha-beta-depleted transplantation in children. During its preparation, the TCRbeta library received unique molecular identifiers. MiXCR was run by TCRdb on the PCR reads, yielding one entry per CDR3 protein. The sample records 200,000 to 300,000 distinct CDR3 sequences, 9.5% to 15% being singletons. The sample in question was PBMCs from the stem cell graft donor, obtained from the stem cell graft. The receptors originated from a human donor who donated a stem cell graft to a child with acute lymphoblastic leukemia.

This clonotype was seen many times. The CDR3 protein is CASGSGKRTDTQYF. Here the CDR3 DNA reads TGTGCCAGCGGTAGCGGGAAACGGACAGATACGCAGTATTTT. The chain combines TRBV12-3 or TRBV12-4 with TRBJ2-3, with 8 bases identical to TRBD2. Germline trimming cut 8 bases from V and 3 bases from J; bases unmatched to any gene: 7. CDR3 size: 14 residues.

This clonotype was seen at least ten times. The CDR3 DNA reads as TGTGCCAGCAGCCAACCCGGGACTTCTAACTATGGCTACACCTTC. It encodes CASSQPGTSNYGYTF. The rearrangement links TRBV3-1 to TRBJ1-2; perhaps TRBD1 as D (5 bases). This CDR3 comprises 15 residues. V dropped 2 bases and J dropped 0 bases, with 10 bases sitting between them. Looked up from germline, CDR1 is LGHDT and CDR2 is YNNKEL (reference sequence). The full variable domain, with the rest looked up from reference TRBV3-1 and TRBJ1-2, is DTAVSQTPKYLVTQMGNDKSIKCEQNLGHDTMYWYKQDSKKFLKIMFSYNNKELIINETVPNRFSPKSPDKAHLNLHINSLELGDSAVYFCASSQPGTSNYGYTFGSGTRLTVV.

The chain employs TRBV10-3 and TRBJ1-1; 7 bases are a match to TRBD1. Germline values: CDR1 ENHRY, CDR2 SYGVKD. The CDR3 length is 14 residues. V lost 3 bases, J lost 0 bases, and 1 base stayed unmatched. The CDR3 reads CAISDRGMNTEAFF. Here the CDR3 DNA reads TGTGCCATCAGTGACAGGGGGATGAACACTGAAGCTTTCTTT.

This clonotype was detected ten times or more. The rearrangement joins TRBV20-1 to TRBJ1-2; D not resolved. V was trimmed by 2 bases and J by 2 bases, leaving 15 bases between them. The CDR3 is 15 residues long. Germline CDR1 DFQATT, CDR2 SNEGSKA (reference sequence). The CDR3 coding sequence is TGCAGTGCTAGAATTGAAGGCTCAGGAAACTATGGCTACACCTTC. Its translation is CSARIEGSGNYGYTF.

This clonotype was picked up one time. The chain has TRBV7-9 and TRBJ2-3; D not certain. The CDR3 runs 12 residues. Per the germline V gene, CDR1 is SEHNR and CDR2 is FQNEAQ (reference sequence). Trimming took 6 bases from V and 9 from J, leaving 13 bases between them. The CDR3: CASRPLGETQYF. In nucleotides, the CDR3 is TGTGCCAGCAGACCCTTGGGTGAGACGCAGTATTTT.

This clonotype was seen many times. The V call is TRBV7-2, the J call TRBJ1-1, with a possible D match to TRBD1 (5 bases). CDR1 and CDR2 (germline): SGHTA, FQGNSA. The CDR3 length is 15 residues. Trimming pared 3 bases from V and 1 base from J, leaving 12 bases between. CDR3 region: CASSFTGTTNTEAFF. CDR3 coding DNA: TGTGCCAGCAGCTTCACCGGGACGACGAACACTGAAGCTTTCTTT.